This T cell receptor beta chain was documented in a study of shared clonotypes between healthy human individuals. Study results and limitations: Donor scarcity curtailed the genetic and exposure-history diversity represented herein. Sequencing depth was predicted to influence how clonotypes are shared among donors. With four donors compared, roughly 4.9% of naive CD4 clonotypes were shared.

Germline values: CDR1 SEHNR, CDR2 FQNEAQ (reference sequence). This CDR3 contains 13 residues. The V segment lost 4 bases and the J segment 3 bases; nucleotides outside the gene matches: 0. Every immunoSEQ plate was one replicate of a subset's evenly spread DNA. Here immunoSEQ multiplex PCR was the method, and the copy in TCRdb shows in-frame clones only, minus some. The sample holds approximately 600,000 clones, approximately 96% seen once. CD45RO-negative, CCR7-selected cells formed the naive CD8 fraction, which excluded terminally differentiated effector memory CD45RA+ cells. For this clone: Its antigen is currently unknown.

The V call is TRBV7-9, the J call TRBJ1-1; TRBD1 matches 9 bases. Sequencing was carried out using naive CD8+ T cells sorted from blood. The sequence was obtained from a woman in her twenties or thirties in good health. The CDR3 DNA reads TGTGCCAGCAGCTGGACAGGGGACACTGAAGCTTTCTTT. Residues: CASSWTGDTEAFF.